This T cell receptor (beta chain) stems from a study of blood T cells in healthy people across ages. The people who gave samples were healthy Caucasians from Russia, aged about 6 to 100. Next came a second PCR, run for roughly 6 to 11 cycles, which used a sample-barcoded 5' primer along with a J-beta primer mix. TCRdb used MiXCR to reprocess the 5' RACE reads, holding one entry per CDR3 protein. Seen here are around 780,000 distinct CDR3 sequences, roughly 26% observed once, and the top ten hold around 3%. This CDR3 is built from 13 residues. Deletions cut 6 bases from V and 8 bases from J, with 16 bases between. Germline CDR1 MNHEY, CDR2 SVGEGT. The sample also formed part of further work on T cells of mothers and their children. That publication notes: The output of TCR recombination is shaped by thymic selection similarly in related and unrelated pairs.

The specimen was blood. The chain uses TRBV6-2 or TRBV6-3 and TRBJ1-2; tentatively, D is TRBD1 (6 bases). The sequence derives from a boy between 10 and 17 years old in good health. CDR3 protein: CASSWTARSGYTF. CDR3 nucleotides: TGTGCCAGCAGCTGGACAGCCAGGTCAGGCTACACCTTC.